The T cell receptor (beta chain) described here comes from a study of identical twins. Findings and caveats of the study: For out-of-frame beta sequences, excess twin sharing was weaker. The authors drew conclusions from cross-sectional statistical analysis rather than following the same donors.

Points on this clonotype: Its specificity is unknown.

TCRdb passed the 5' RACE reads through MiXCR, listing each CDR3 protein once. In the table there are 650,000 to 800,000 distinct CDR3 sequences, 8.6% of which are singletons. The germline V gene has CDR1 SGDLS and CDR2 YYNGEE. V lost 4 bases and J lost 3, with 22 bases in between. The CDR3 totals 17 residues. All donors comprised healthy Caucasians. The sample was also reused in another study, on yellow fever vaccine responses in identical twins. That source notes: As reported, the vaccine T cell response of twins seemed partly convergent and partly personalized.

Material: PBMCs. The V and J genes are TRBV9 and TRBJ1-1; possible D gene TRBD1, 5 bases. This TCR came from a woman in her late teens or twenties in good health. Here the CDR3 reads CASSPKRGIGPDTEAFF. DNA of the CDR3: TGTGCCAGCAGCCCTAAGCGGGGGATAGGTCCGGACACTGAAGCTTTCTTT.